This T cell receptor beta chain emerged from a study of control samples from healthy donors and cancer patients (dated by TCRdb to about 2020). As for this clone: No antigen is known for it. The sample holds no much larger clone one base away, and base qualities are not on file.

The CDR3 contains 14 residues, cysteine and phenylalanine counted. The sequence is cut down to CDR3 DNA, 42 bases in frame from base 1. The germline V gene yields MNHEY for CDR1 and SVGEGT for CDR2. Trimming at the junction amounts to 5 bases on V and 2 bases on J, and the germline ends lie 12 bases apart. Libraries were prepared through the immunoSEQ multiplex PCR assay. In its TCRdb copy, this immuneACCESS table keeps in-frame sequences only and misses some clones. Where compared with another copy, unresolved V genes explain less than half of these, and the others have no known cause. The sample contains approximately 90,000 clones, about 83% of them found a single time. The top ten clonotypes cover 2% to 2.5% of the sample.

Sequenced material: blood. The V and J segments used are TRBV6-2 or TRBV6-3 and TRBJ1-2, with a weak D call of TRBD1 (5 bases match). The source is a woman between 35 and 50 years old in good health. The nucleotides read TGTGCCAGCAGTATTGCAGGGAGCAACTATGGCTACACCTTC. Its amino acids are CASSIAGSNYGYTF.